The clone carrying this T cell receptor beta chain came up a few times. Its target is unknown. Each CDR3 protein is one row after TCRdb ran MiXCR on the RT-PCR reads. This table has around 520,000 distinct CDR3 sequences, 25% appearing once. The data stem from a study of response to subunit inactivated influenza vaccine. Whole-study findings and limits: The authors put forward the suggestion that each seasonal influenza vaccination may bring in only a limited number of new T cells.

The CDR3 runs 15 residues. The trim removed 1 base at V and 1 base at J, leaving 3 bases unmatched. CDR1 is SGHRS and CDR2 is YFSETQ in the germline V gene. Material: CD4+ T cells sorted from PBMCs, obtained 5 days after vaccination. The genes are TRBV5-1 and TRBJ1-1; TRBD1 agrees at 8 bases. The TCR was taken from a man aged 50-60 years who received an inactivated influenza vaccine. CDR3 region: CASSLSGTGNTEAFF. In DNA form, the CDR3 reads TGCGCCAGCAGCTTGTCCGGGACAGGGAACACTGAAGCTTTCTTT.